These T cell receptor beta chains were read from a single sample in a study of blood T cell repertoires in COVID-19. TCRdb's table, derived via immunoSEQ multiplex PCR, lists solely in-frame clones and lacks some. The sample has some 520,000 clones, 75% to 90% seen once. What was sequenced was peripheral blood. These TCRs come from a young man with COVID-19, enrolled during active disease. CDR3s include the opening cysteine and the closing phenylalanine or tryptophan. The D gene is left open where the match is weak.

CASSIGPSSYNEQFF	TRBJ2-1	TRBV19	-
CASSQEGDAFF	TRBJ1-3	TRBV3-1/TRBV3-2	-
CASTGNRTGQWGYTF	TRBJ1-2	TRBV21-1	-
CASSMGDRGNQPQHF	TRBJ1-5	TRBV19	TRBD1
CASSRFRGGANEQFF	TRBJ2-1	TRBV7-9	TRBD2
CASSRRGDYEQYF	TRBJ2-7	TRBV27	TRBD2
CASSTYGGELFF	TRBJ2-2	TRBV3-1/TRBV3-2	-
CASSEGGSTDTQYF	TRBJ2-3	TRBV9	-
CASSREYEQYF	TRBJ2-7	TRBV18	-
CASSKRTGGTDTQYF	TRBJ2-3	TRBV7-2	TRBD1
CASSQIGGGGNTIYF	TRBJ1-3	TRBV7-8	-
CASRGGQRNQPQHF	TRBJ1-5	TRBV19	-
CASSFDSPTNNSPLHF	TRBJ1-6	TRBV5-1	-
CASSPERDFGETQYF	TRBJ2-5	TRBV4-1	-
CASSVPGFLNTEAFF	TRBJ1-1	TRBV11-3	-
CASSSPVFSGENTGELFF	TRBJ2-2	TRBV7-9	-
CASSLGLAGTHEQYF	TRBJ2-7	TRBV7-2	TRBD2
CASSDFSGRVTGELFF	TRBJ2-2	TRBV19	TRBD2
CAPYPEAGAFF	TRBJ1-1	TRBV21-1	-
CASSEAPYGYTF	TRBJ1-2	TRBV2	-
CASSLGVAGGTTGELFF	TRBJ2-2	TRBV7-6	TRBD2
CASSMGQENTEAFF	TRBJ1-1	TRBV19	TRBD1
CASSRGQGFNGELFF	TRBJ2-2	TRBV25-1	TRBD1
CASSFHGTQYF	TRBJ2-3	TRBV27	-
CASSFDSYNEQFF	TRBJ2-1	TRBV12-3/TRBV12-4	-
CASSWGDLAYNEQFF	TRBJ2-1	TRBV27	-
CASRKIGVGGELFF	TRBJ2-2	TRBV2	-
CASSPTRQGQPQHF	TRBJ1-5	TRBV5-5	TRBD1
CATSDPGTSGLTQYF	TRBJ2-3	TRBV24-1	TRBD2
CASSQREKLFF	TRBJ1-4	TRBV3-1/TRBV3-2	-
CASGKPGGSYGYTF	TRBJ1-2	TRBV6-5	TRBD1
CATSRDSRGAETQYF	TRBJ2-5	TRBV15	-
CASSGRGETQYF	TRBJ2-5	TRBV19	TRBD2
CASSSQVSAIQHTGELFF	TRBJ2-2	TRBV27	-
CASSPGQGNYEQYF	TRBJ2-7	TRBV7-7	TRBD1
CASSLGGPQPQHF	TRBJ1-5	TRBV19	TRBD1
CASSRGTGNSPLHF	TRBJ1-6	TRBV5-5	TRBD1
CSVATGTGNSYEQYF	TRBJ2-7	TRBV29-1	TRBD1
CASSQRVSTDTQYF	TRBJ2-3	TRBV5-1	-
CVSRETTGYYGYTF	TRBJ1-2	TRBV6-5	-
CASKFMNTEAFF	TRBJ1-1	TRBV2	-
CASRTASRSTEAFF	TRBJ1-1	TRBV6-5	-
CASSEGWSSGPSTDTQYF	TRBJ2-3	TRBV6-1	TRBD2
CATRSGGLQETQYF	TRBJ2-5	TRBV24-1	TRBD1
CASSTERVTDTQYF	TRBJ2-3	TRBV5-1	-
CASSQLTRTDETPGNTIYF	TRBJ1-3	TRBV23-1	-
CASGLAGNTEAFF	TRBJ1-1	TRBV12-5	-
CATSRMQGVDTEAFF	TRBJ1-1	TRBV15	TRBD1
CAISAAETQYF	TRBJ2-3	TRBV10-3	-
CASSRGDRDTGELFF	TRBJ2-2	TRBV5-1	TRBD1
CASSPGVAGADTGELFF	TRBJ2-2	TRBV5-6	TRBD2
CASSPTAGASSHNEQFF	TRBJ2-1	TRBV7-8	-
CASQQGSFSTDTQYF	TRBJ2-3	TRBV2	TRBD1
CASSPIVTGTHEKLFF	TRBJ1-4	TRBV18	-
CASSSYSGREGEQFF	TRBJ2-1	TRBV7-3	TRBD2
CASSATGGTEETQYF	TRBJ2-5	TRBV9	TRBD1
CATSWGLAAHQETQYF	TRBJ2-5	TRBV15	TRBD2